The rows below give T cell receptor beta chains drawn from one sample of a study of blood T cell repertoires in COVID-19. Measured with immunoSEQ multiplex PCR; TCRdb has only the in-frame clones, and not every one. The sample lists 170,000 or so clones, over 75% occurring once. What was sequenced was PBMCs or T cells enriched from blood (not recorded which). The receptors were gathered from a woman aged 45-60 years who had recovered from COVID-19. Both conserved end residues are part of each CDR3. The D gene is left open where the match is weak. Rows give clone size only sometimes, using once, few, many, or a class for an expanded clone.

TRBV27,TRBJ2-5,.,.,CASSRGLLQETQYF,TGTGCCAGCAGTCGAGGACTACTCCAAGAGACCCAGTACTTC
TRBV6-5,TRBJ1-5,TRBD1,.,CASSTTGDQPQHF,TGTGCCAGCAGTACGACAGGGGATCAGCCCCAGCATTTT
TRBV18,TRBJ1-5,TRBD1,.,CASSPQGASNQPQHF,TGTGCCAGCTCACCACAGGGGGCAAGCAATCAGCCCCAGCATTTT
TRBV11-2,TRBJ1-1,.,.,CASSSQGFEAFF,TGTGCCAGCAGTTCCCAGGGGTTTGAAGCTTTCTTT
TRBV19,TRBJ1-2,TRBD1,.,CASRDRALSNYGYTF,TGTGCCAGCCGGGACAGGGCCCTTTCTAACTATGGCTACACCTTC
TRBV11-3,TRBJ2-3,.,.,CASSLEVLGSDTQYF,TGTGCCAGCAGCTTAGAGGTTCTCGGGTCAGATACGCAGTATTTT
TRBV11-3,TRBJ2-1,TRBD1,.,CASSLDGTGGNEQFF,TGTGCCAGCAGCTTAGACGGGACAGGGGGCAATGAGCAGTTCTTC
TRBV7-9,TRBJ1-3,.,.,CASSLAQGLPGNTIYF,TGTGCCAGCAGCTTAGCGCAAGGACTACCTGGAAACACCATATATTTT
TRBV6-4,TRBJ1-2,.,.,CASSGGQLNGYTF,TGTGCCAGCAGTGGGGGACAACTTAATGGCTACACCTTC
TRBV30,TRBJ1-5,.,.,CAWSREGDQPQHF,TGTGCCTGGAGTAGGGAAGGGGATCAGCCCCAGCATTTT
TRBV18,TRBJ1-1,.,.,CASSPGPRAGEAFF,TGTGCCAGCTCACCGGGTCCTCGGGCAGGGGAAGCTTTCTTT
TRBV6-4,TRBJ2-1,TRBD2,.,CASSESGGGADEQFF,TGTGCCAGCAGTGAATCTGGCGGGGGGGCAGATGAGCAGTTCTTC
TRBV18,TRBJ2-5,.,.,CASSPPSDETQYF,TGTGCCAGCTCACCACCTAGCGACGAGACCCAGTACTTC
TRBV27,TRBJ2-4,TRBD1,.,CASSPGALQGVKNIQYF,TGTGCCAGCAGTCCCGGTGCTCTACAGGGGGTCAAAAACATTCAGTACTTC
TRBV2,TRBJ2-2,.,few,CATHAGTSTGELFF,TGTGCCACTCACGCCGGGACTTCAACCGGGGAGCTGTTTTTT
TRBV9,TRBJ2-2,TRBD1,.,CASSVGQGATGELFF,TGTGCCAGCAGCGTAGGCCAGGGGGCGACCGGGGAGCTGTTTTTT
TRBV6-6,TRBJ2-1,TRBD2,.,CASSRLAGGNEQFF,TGTGCCAGCAGCCGACTAGCGGGGGGCAATGAGCAGTTCTTC
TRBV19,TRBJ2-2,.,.,CASSIARGELFF,TGTGCCAGTAGTATAGCGCGGGGGGAGCTGTTTTTT
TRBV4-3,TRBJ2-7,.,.,CASSQERVSGYEQYF,TGCGCCAGCAGCCAAGAGAGAGTTTCAGGCTACGAGCAGTACTTC
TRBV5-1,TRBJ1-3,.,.,CASSRDSRSPSSGNTIYF,TGCGCCAGCAGTCGGGACTCCCGAAGCCCTTCCTCTGGAAACACCATATATTTT
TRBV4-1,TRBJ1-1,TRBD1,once,CASSQRAGQGAFF,TGCGCCAGCAGCCAAAGGGCGGGACAGGGAGCTTTCTTT
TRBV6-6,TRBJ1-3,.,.,CASSLLTQTGNTIYF,TGTGCCAGCAGTCTTCTTACACAGACTGGAAACACCATATATTTT
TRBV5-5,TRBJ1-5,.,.,CASSFVFGQPQHF,TGTGCCAGCAGCTTCGTGTTTGGCCAGCCCCAGCATTTT
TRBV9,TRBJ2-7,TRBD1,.,CASSAGQRSSYEQYF,TGTGCCAGCAGCGCGGGACAGAGAAGCTCCTACGAGCAGTACTTC
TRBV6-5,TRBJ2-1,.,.,CASRVSGRGDEQFF,TGTGCCAGCAGGGTCTCAGGACGGGGAGATGAGCAGTTCTTC
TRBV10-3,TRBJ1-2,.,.,CATASARRGTVYGYTF,TGTGCCACCGCATCCGCTAGGCGGGGCACCGTCTATGGCTACACCTTC
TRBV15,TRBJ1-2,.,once,CATSRADRINYGYTF,TGTGCCACCAGCAGAGCTGACAGGATCAACTATGGCTACACCTTC
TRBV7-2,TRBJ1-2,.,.,CASSLVGPDTGLYGYTF,TGTGCCAGCAGCTTAGTAGGTCCGGACACCGGACTATATGGCTACACCTTC
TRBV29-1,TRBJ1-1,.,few,CSGGHNTEAFF,TGCAGTGGGGGACACAACACTGAAGCTTTCTTT
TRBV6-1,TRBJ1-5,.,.,CASSDGARGRQPQHF,TGTGCCAGCAGTGATGGGGCCAGGGGACGTCAGCCCCAGCATTTT
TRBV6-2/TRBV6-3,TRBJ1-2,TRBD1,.,CASSYGTADIYGYTF,TGTGCCAGCAGTTACGGGACAGCCGACATCTATGGCTACACCTTC
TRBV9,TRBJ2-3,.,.,CASSVGTSTDTQYF,TGTGCCAGCAGCGTAGGTACTAGCACAGATACGCAGTATTTT
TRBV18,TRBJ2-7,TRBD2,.,CASSPSGRSNEQYF,TGTGCCAGCTCACCGTCCGGGAGGTCCAACGAGCAGTACTTC
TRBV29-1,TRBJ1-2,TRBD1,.,CSVPVGTGAGYTF,TGCAGCGTTCCGGTCGGGACAGGCGCTGGCTACACCTTC
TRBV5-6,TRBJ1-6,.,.,CASSLSDSPLHF,TGTGCCAGCAGCTTGTCGGATTCACCCCTCCACTTT
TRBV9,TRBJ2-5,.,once,CASSVGGGGRETQYF,TGTGCCAGCAGCGTAGGTGGGGGGGGCCGGGAGACCCAGTACTTC
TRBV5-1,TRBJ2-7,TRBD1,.,CASSLAPGGSYEQYF,TGCGCCAGCAGCTTGGCCCCAGGGGGCTCCTACGAGCAGTACTTC
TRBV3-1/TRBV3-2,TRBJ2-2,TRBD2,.,CASSHAGGDGELFF,TGTGCCAGCAGCCATGCGGGGGGAGACGGGGAGCTGTTTTTT
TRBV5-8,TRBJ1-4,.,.,CASRRRGGRLFF,TGTGCCAGCAGACGGAGGGGTGGGAGGCTGTTTTTT
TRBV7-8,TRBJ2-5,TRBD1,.,CASSLGQGEETQYF,TGTGCCAGCAGCTTAGGGCAGGGGGAAGAGACCCAGTACTTC